Presented here are 26 T cell receptor beta chains from one specimen sequenced in a study of T cell repertoires in cytomegalovirus infection. TCRdb re-called the reads through MiXCR, storing one row per CDR3 protein. The sample shows about 490,000 distinct CDR3 sequences, approximately 10% of them seen only once. The specimen sequenced was PBMCs. Source of these receptors: a human donor in good health (CMV status not recorded). Some clones in this sample may be carry-over from other donors' samples.

This clonotype was observed a handful of times. The rearrangement links TRBV5-8 to TRBJ2-5; 9 bases map to TRBD2. J was trimmed by 6 bases and V by 0 bases; bases with no gene match: 6. CDR1 and CDR2 from the germline V gene are SGHTS and YDEGEE. The CDR3 spans 15 residues. CDR3 region: CASSLGGRAYQTQYF. In DNA form, the CDR3 reads TGTGCCAGCAGCTTGGGCGGGAGGGCCTATCAGACCCAGTACTTC.

This clonotype has a count of ten or more. This rearrangement joins TRBV7-9 to TRBJ2-7; tentative D call: TRBD2 (6 bases). This CDR3 comprises 14 residues. Between the trimmed V and J ends, which lost 5 bases and 2 bases, there was a span of 13 bases. The V gene's germline CDR1 is SEHNR and CDR2 FQNEAQ (reference sequence). This chain's CDR3 is CASSDPAGPYEQYF. CDR3 bases: TGTGCCAGCAGCGACCCGGCGGGGCCCTACGAGCAGTACTTC.

The V call is TRBV30, the J call TRBJ2-5; 12 bases fit TRBD2. The J segment lost 2 bases and the V segment lost 6 bases, leaving 4 bases of the junction unmatched. The CDR3 has 14 amino acids. Germline V lookup: CDR1 GTSNPN, CDR2 SVGIG (reference sequence). The CDR3 loop reads CACRTSGTQETQYF. The CDR3 nucleotides are TGTGCCTGTCGGACTAGCGGGACACAAGAGACCCAGTACTTC.

This clonotype showed up many times. The chain recombines TRBV11-2 with TRBJ2-5; 10 positions agree with TRBD1. Germline V gene sequence: CDR1 SGHAT, CDR2 FQNNGV. This CDR3 is built from 16 residues. Trimming took 3 bases from V and 1 from J; bases not matched to a gene: 5. The CDR3 is CASSFWTGGSQETQYF. The DNA of the CDR3 is TGTGCCAGCAGCTTCTGGACAGGGGGTTCCCAAGAGACCCAGTACTTC.

This clonotype has at least ten counts. The V and J genes are TRBV5-4 and TRBJ1-4; no clear D. Germline CDR1 SGHNT, CDR2 YYREEE (reference sequence). The CDR3 runs to 14 residues. V lost 0 bases, J lost 7 bases, and 10 bases lay in between. The CDR3 DNA follows: TGTGCCAGCAGCTTGGATTCCTCGGTTGAAAAACTGTTTTTT. Its protein product is CASSLDSSVEKLFF. The full variable domain, with the rest looked up from reference TRBV5-4 and TRBJ1-4, is ETGVTQSPTHLIKTRGQQVTLRCSSQSGHNTVSWYQQALGQGPQFIFQYYREEENGRGNFPPRFSGLQFPNYSSELNVNALELDDSALYLCASSLDSSVEKLFFGSGTQLSVL.

This clonotype was seen many times. The chain joins TRBV12-3 or TRBV12-4 to TRBJ1-6, with D perhaps TRBD1 (5 bases). With 6 bases removed from V and 10 bases from J, the gap between germline ends came to 16 bases. This CDR3 has 14 amino acids. CDR3 region: CASSLTQGGSPLHF. The CDR3 nucleotides read TGTGCCAGCAGCTTAACCCAGGGCGGCTCACCCCTCCACTTT.

The genes are TRBV7-9 and TRBJ2-1; 8 bases fit TRBD2. Germline trimming cut 8 bases from V and 2 bases from J; bases unmatched to any gene: 8. This CDR3 is 15 amino acids long. The germline V gene encodes CDR1 SEHNR and CDR2 FQNEAQ (reference sequence). The CDR3 loop reads CASPSGGGAYNEQFF. CDR3 coding DNA: TGTGCCAGCCCTTCCGGGGGGGGCGCCTACAATGAGCAGTTCTTC.

Only a few counts were recorded for this clonotype. The chain employs TRBV7-9 and TRBJ1-3; perhaps TRBD1 as D (5 bases). The CDR3 is made up of 17 amino acids. CDR1 is SEHNR, CDR2 FQNEAQ, per germline (reference sequence). Trimming shortened V by 1 base and J by 0 bases, and 13 bases separated the two germline ends. This CDR3 reads CASSLGAGRPSGNTIYF. The CDR3 DNA sequence: TGTGCCAGCAGCTTAGGGGCGGGACGGCCCTCTGGAAACACCATATATTTT.

Many counts were recorded for this clonotype. This rearrangement joins TRBV6-5 to TRBJ2-2; D gene uncertain. The length of the CDR3 is 13 residues. CDR1 is MNHEY, CDR2 SVGAGI, per germline. The V end was cut by 5 bases, the J end by 0 bases, with 4 bases between. CDR3 in DNA: TGTGCCAGCAGTCGAACGAACACCGGGGAGCTGTTTTTT. It yields the protein CASSRTNTGELFF.

This clonotype was found many times. The chain links TRBV7-9 to TRBJ2-1; 9 nucleotides match TRBD1. Germline V gene data show CDR1 as SEHNR and CDR2 as FQNEAQ (reference sequence). The CDR3 extends over 15 amino acids. With V trimmed by 5 bases and J by 2 bases, 4 bases remained unmatched. The DNA of the CDR3 is TGTGCCAGCAGCCCCGGACAGGGGCCCTACAATGAGCAGTTCTTC. It is translated as CASSPGQGPYNEQFF. The full variable domain, with the rest looked up from reference TRBV7-9 and TRBJ2-1, is DTGVSQNPRHKITKRGQNVTFRCDPISEHNRLYWYRQTLGQGPEFLTYFQNEAQLEKSRLLSDRFSAERPKGSFSTLEIQRTEQGDSAMYLCASSPGQGPYNEQFFGPGTRLTVL.

This clonotype was counted a few times. The chain uses TRBV20-1 and TRBJ1-6; D unresolved. Trimming stripped 2 bases from V and 6 bases from J, with 11 bases between. Germline CDR1 and CDR2: DFQATT and SNEGSKA (reference sequence). The CDR3 has 14 residues. The CDR3 sequence: CSARIGPPNSPLHF. CDR3 in DNA: TGCAGTGCTAGAATCGGACCGCCTAATTCACCCCTCCACTTT.

This clonotype was seen repeatedly, ten times or more. The chain is built from TRBV7-8 and TRBJ1-1; TRBD1 might be the D (5 bases). V was cut by 5 bases and J by 0 bases, with 16 bases left in between. Germline CDR1 and CDR2: SGHVS and FQNEAQ. The CDR3 length is 16 residues. CDR3 bases: TGTGCCAGCAGCCTGCGGGACGGCAGCATGAACACTGAAGCTTTCTTT. This codes for CASSLRDGSMNTEAFF.

In its sample, this clonotype was seen many times. V and J are TRBV7-6 and TRBJ2-1; no reliable D call. Germline V lookup: CDR1 SGHVS, CDR2 FNYEAQ. The CDR3 has 13 amino acids. The germline V and J ends were trimmed by 2 bases and 7 bases, with 9 bases remaining between them. CDR3 nucleotide sequence: TGTGCCAGCAGCTTAATGGACGGAAATGAGCAGTTCTTC. Translating gives CASSLMDGNEQFF.

This clonotype has just a few counts. This sequence joins TRBV19 and TRBJ2-2; TRBD1 matches 8 bases. Germline V gives CDR1 LNHDA, CDR2 SQIVND (reference sequence). Unmatched junction bases numbered 10, after V lost 4 bases and J lost 6 bases. This CDR3 contains 16 residues. CDR3 sequence (DNA): TGTGCCAGTAGTACACAAGGGACAGGTCTCCCCGGGGAGCTGTTTTTT. Protein sequence: CASSTQGTGLPGELFF.

This clonotype was detected only a few times. CDR3 DNA sequence: TGTGCCACCAGTGGACAGGGTTACGAGCAGTACTTC. Encoded protein: CATSGQGYEQYF. The chain carries TRBV24-1 and TRBJ2-7; TRBD1 matches 7 bases. Germline CDR1 KGHDR, CDR2 SFDVKD. The V gene end was trimmed by 5 bases and the J gene end by 4 bases; junction bases not matched to a gene: 1. The CDR3 extends over 12 amino acids.

This clonotype was counted a few times. V usage is TRBV18 and J usage is TRBJ2-3, with D perhaps TRBD1 (5 bases). Germline V gives CDR1 KGHSH, CDR2 LQKENI. The CDR3 length is 14 residues. The germline V and J ends were trimmed by 3 bases and 8 bases, with 15 bases remaining between them. The CDR3 loop reads CASSPVQGMGTQYF. The DNA of the CDR3 is TGTGCCAGCTCACCGGTGCAGGGTATGGGTACGCAGTATTTT. Supplemented by reference TRBV18 and TRBJ2-3, the full variable domain reads NAGVMQNPRHLVRRRGQEARLRCSPMKGHSHVYWYRQLPEEGLKFMVYLQKENIIDESGMPKERFSAEFPKEGPSILRIQQVVRGDSAAYFCASSPVQGMGTQYFGPGTRLTVL.

This clonotype was counted many times. V gene TRBV7-2 combines with J gene TRBJ2-1, with a weak D call TRBD1 (6 bases). In germline, CDR1 is SGHTA, CDR2 FQGNSA. V lost 2 bases and J 6 bases, leaving 11 bases between the germline ends. CDR3 length equals 14 residues. CDR3 loop: CASSLSRGGNEQFF. The CDR3 DNA sequence: TGTGCCAGCAGCTTATCTAGAGGGGGCAATGAGCAGTTCTTC.

In its sample, this clonotype was seen many times. This rearrangement joins TRBV12-3 or TRBV12-4 to TRBJ1-1, with no clear D. Trimming removed 2 bases from V and 1 base from J, with 8 bases in between. CDR3 size: 14 residues. CDR3 sequence: CASSLSPGNTEAFF. CDR3 bases: TGTGCCAGCAGTTTAAGTCCGGGGAACACTGAAGCTTTCTTT.

The chain links TRBV20-1 to TRBJ2-2; 14 nucleotides agree with TRBD2. Germline assignment: CDR1 DFQATT and CDR2 SNEGSKA (reference sequence). V lost 0 bases to trimming and J lost 8 bases; unmatched junction nucleotides: 8. CDR3 length: 17 residues. CDR3 in amino acids: CSARDLRLAGGPGELFF. DNA for the CDR3: TGCAGTGCTAGAGATCTTAGACTAGCGGGAGGGCCGGGGGAGCTGTTTTTT.

This clonotype appeared many times. The chain has TRBV28 and TRBJ2-3, with 7 positions matching TRBD2. Germline loops: CDR1 MDHEN, CDR2 SYDVKM. V was pared by 4 bases and J by 2 bases, with 9 bases of the junction left unmatched. CDR3 length: 16 residues. The CDR3 sequence is CASSSSGLRSTDTQYF. The CDR3 nucleotides are TGTGCCAGCAGTTCCTCGGGACTAAGATCCACAGATACGCAGTATTTT.

There are many counts of this clonotype. The genes are TRBV7-2 and TRBJ1-5; TRBD1 aligns across 9 bases. The CDR3 totals 15 residues. Germline CDR1 and CDR2: SGHTA and FQGNSA. Trimming cost V 4 bases and J 10 bases; bases outside gene matches: 11. The CDR3 spells CASSSGGTGYSPQHF. The CDR3 bases are TGTGCCAGCAGCTCCGGTGGGACAGGGTATAGTCCCCAGCATTTT.

This clonotype was seen at least ten times. The V gene is TRBV7-8, the J gene TRBJ2-2, with TRBD2 as a possible D gene (6 bases). V was shortened by 5 bases and J by 3 bases, with 13 bases between the two germline ends. Germline CDR1 and CDR2: SGHVS and FQNEAQ. The CDR3 sequence is 15 residues long. The CDR3 here is CASSLGEVDTGELFF. In DNA form, the CDR3 reads TGTGCCAGCAGCCTGGGGGAGGTGGACACCGGGGAGCTGTTTTTT.

The V call is TRBV2, the J call TRBJ2-2; D assignment may be TRBD1 or TRBD2 (5 bases each). V was clipped by 3 bases and J by 3 bases, with 14 bases between them. This CDR3 spans 16 amino acids. The germline V gene has CDR1 SNHLY and CDR2 FYNNEI. The chain's CDR3 is CASSDPRDVYTGELFF. In DNA form, the CDR3 reads TGTGCCAGCAGTGACCCCCGGGACGTCTACACCGGGGAGCTGTTTTTT.

This chain joins TRBV7-9 and TRBJ2-5; D tentatively fits TRBD1 or TRBD2 (5 bases each). The CDR3 has 15 amino acids. Trimming took off 2 bases at V and 5 bases at J, with 15 bases between the two ends. Germline V gene data show CDR1 as SEHNR and CDR2 as FQNEAQ (reference sequence). The CDR3 loop is CASSLWDVGWETQYF. The CDR3 region has the DNA TGTGCCAGCAGCTTATGGGACGTAGGATGGGAGACCCAGTACTTC.

This clonotype has at least ten counts. The chain uses TRBV6-2 or TRBV6-3 and TRBJ2-1; D not certain. There are 14 residues in the CDR3. CDR1 and CDR2 (germline): MNHEY, SVGEGT. The germline V and J ends were trimmed by 6 bases and 5 bases, with 14 bases remaining between them. The CDR3 DNA reads TGTGCCAGCAGCCCGAGATGGCAGCACAATGAGCAGTTCTTC. Translated, it gives CASSPRWQHNEQFF.

In its sample, this clonotype was seen a few times. The CDR3 bases are TGTGCCAGCAGGGAGGGTCACTCCTACGAGCAGTACTTC. Its protein is CASREGHSYEQYF. The chain carries TRBV2 and TRBJ2-7; weak D call: TRBD2 (6 bases). Trimming shortened V by 6 bases and J by 0 bases, and 9 bases separated the two germline ends. The CDR3 totals 13 residues. Germline V gene data show CDR1 as SNHLY and CDR2 as FYNNEI.